In this sample, the clone carrying this TCR beta chain turned up many times. The target antigen is unknown. This sample is part of a study of CD8 T cells in ankylosing spondylitis. TCRdb processed the 5' RACE reads anew with MiXCR; each CDR3 protein has one entry. This sample has around 130,000 distinct CDR3 sequences, with around 7% found just once. Notes on the study in general: Some of the motif variants had earlier been found in reactive arthritis patients' fluid and blood. The study looked at matched synovial fluid samples from ankylosing spondylitis patients. Disease-linked clones were reported to be significantly enriched there.

The V and J ends lost 6 bases and 1 base, in that order; junction bases with no gene match: 12. This CDR3 comprises 17 residues. Sequencing used blood, either unsorted or a sorted T cell fraction (not recorded which). This clonotype was obtained from a male donor with ankylosing spondylitis or in good health (not recorded which). The rearrangement uses TRBV12-3 or TRBV12-4 and TRBJ2-3; 8 nucleotides line up with TRBD2. The CDR3 sequence is CASSRRRGVKGTDTQYF. DNA of the CDR3: TGTGCCAGCAGCCGCCGGCGGGGGGTGAAGGGCACAGATACGCAGTATTTT.